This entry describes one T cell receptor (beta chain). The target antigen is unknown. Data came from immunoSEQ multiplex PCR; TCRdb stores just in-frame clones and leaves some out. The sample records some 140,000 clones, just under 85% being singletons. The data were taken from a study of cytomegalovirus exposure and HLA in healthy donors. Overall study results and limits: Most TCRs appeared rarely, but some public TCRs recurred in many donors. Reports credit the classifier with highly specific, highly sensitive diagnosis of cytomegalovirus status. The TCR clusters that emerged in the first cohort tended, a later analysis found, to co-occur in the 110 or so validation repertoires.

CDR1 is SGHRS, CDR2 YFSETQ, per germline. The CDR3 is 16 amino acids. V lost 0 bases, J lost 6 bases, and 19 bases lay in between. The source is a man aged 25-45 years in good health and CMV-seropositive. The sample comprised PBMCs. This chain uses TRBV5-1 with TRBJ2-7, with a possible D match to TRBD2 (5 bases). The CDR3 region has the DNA TGCGCCAGCAGCTTGGCCTGGCGTGGGAGAGACCCCGAGCAGTACTTC. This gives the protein CASSLAWRGRDPEQYF.